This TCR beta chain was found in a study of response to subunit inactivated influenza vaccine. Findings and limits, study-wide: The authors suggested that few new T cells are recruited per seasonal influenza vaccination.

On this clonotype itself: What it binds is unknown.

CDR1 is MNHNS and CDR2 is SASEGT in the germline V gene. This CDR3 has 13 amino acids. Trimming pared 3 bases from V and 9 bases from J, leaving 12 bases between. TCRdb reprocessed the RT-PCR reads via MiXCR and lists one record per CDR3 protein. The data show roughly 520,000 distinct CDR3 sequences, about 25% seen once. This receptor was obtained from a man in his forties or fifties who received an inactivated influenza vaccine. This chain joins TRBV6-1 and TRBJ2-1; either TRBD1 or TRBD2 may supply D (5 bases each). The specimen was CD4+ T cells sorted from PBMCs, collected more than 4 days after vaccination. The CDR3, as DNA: TGTGCCAGCAGTGACGAGGGGATTGGTGAGCAGTTCTTC. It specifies CASSDEGIGEQFF.